These 20 T cell receptor beta chains were sequenced from one sample in a study of radiation and T cells in renal cell carcinoma (dated by TCRdb to 2020 to 2022). Read against the paper, the sample's time point label means: baseline pretreatment blood. The treatment or condition label, read with the paper, signifies: 15 Gy SBRT to primary tumor, nephrectomy 4 weeks later. The library was built by means of the immunoSEQ multiplex PCR assay. TCRdb took this table from immuneACCESS and kept in-frame rearrangements with V and J called. Such tables lack part of the clones; where checked against another copy, unresolved V genes explain under half of the gap, and the rest is unexplained. Within this sample are over 120,000 clones, with around nine tenths of them counted one time only. The top ten constitute 12% of the sample. The sample consisted of blood, taken from a patient whose treatment included radiotherapy and nephrectomy. These receptor sequences come from a woman aged 45-60 years with renal cell carcinoma.

V and J are TRBV19 and TRBJ2-2; the match to TRBD1 covers 8 bases. V gave up 3 bases and J gave up 4 bases; unmatched junction bases: 7. The length of the CDR3 is 16 residues. Germline CDR1 and CDR2: LNHDA and SQIVND (reference sequence). The CDR3 bases are TGTGCCAGTAGTATTCTTCCCAGGGGGCCCACCGGGGAGCTGTTTTTT. This encodes CASSILPRGPTGELFF.

The J gene is TRBJ1-2, the V gene TRBV20-1, with 7 bases lining up with TRBD1. J lost 11 bases, V lost 3 bases, and 3 bases had no gene match. Germline V gene sequence: CDR1 DFQATT, CDR2 SNEGSKA (reference sequence). This CDR3 has 10 residues. This CDR3 reads CSASRQGYTF. The DNA for the CDR3 is TGCAGTGCTAGTCGACAGGGATACACCTTC.

The V gene is TRBV28, the J gene TRBJ2-7; the match to TRBD1 covers 8 bases. CDR1 is MDHEN, CDR2 SYDVKM, per germline. This CDR3 is built from 13 residues. The ends lost 8 bases at V and 4 bases at J; junction bases unmatched: 7. The CDR3 bases are TGTGCCAGCTTCCTAAGACAGGGGTACGAGCAGTACTTC. Translated: CASFLRQGYEQYF.

The chain links TRBV28 to TRBJ2-7, with a weak D call TRBD2 (5 bases). Trimming took off 7 bases at V and 4 bases at J, with 17 bases between the two ends. The CDR3 contains 14 residues. CDR1 is MDHEN, CDR2 SYDVKM, per germline. DNA for the CDR3: TGTGCCAGCACCCCATCGACTACTAAGTACGAGCAGTACTTC. Encoded protein: CASTPSTTKYEQYF.

Only a few counts were recorded for this clone. V and J are TRBV11-2 and TRBJ2-1; the match to TRBD1 covers 7 bases. This CDR3 is 14 amino acids long. The germline CDR1 and CDR2 sequences are SGHAT and FQNNGV. Unmatched junction bases numbered 4, after V lost 4 bases and J lost 4 bases. CDR3 protein: CASSSRQGYNEQFF. The CDR3 region has the DNA TGTGCCAGCAGCTCGAGACAGGGTTACAATGAGCAGTTCTTC.

The rearrangement joins TRBV4-1 to TRBJ2-5; D tentatively reads TRBD1 or TRBD2 (5 bases each). The CDR3 has 15 amino acids. Looked up from germline, CDR1 is MGHRA and CDR2 is YSYEKL. V was shortened by 4 bases and J by 3 bases, with 15 bases between the two germline ends. The CDR3 DNA reads as TGCGCCAGCAGCCGCTCCGGGACCTTGAAAGAGACCCAGTACTTC. Translated: CASSRSGTLKETQYF.

This chain uses TRBV7-9 with TRBJ2-7; D might be TRBD1 or TRBD2, each matching 6 bases. The CDR3 extends over 13 amino acids. V was clipped by 5 bases and J by 7 bases, with 15 bases between them. Looked up from germline, CDR1 is SEHNR and CDR2 is FQNEAQ (reference sequence). The CDR3 reads CASSDTQGGEQYF. CDR3 sequence (DNA): TGTGCCAGCAGCGACACACAGGGAGGTGAGCAGTACTTC.

J is TRBJ1-6 and V is TRBV5-4; 7 positions match TRBD1. In germline, CDR1 is SGHNT, CDR2 YYREEE (reference sequence). The CDR3 is 14 amino acids. V dropped 0 bases and J dropped 7; count of bases not matched to a gene: 1. The CDR3 region has the DNA TGTGCCAGCAGCTTGGACAGGGGAAATTCACCCCTCCACTTT. Its translation is CASSLDRGNSPLHF.

The chain combines TRBV11-1 with TRBJ1-1, with 8 nucleotides matching TRBD1. The CDR3 has 17 amino acids. Germline CDR1 SGHAT, CDR2 FQDESV (reference sequence). The V and J ends lost 5 bases and 4 bases, in that order; junction bases with no gene match: 15. CDR3 sequence: CASSPGQGQGKGTEAFF. CDR3 DNA sequence: TGTGCCAGCAGCCCAGGACAGGGTCAAGGGAAGGGCACTGAAGCTTTCTTT.

The V and J genes are TRBV2 and TRBJ2-2; no clear D. Trimming cost V 6 bases and J 2 bases, with 10 bases left between them. The length of the CDR3 is 14 residues. The germline V gene has CDR1 SNHLY and CDR2 FYNNEI. The CDR3: CASRMTLNTGELFF. In nucleotides, the CDR3 is TGTGCCAGCAGGATGACGCTTAACACCGGGGAGCTGTTTTTT.

The J gene is TRBJ2-4, the V gene TRBV4-1; 7 bases fit TRBD1. V shed 4 bases and J 2 bases; nucleotides not matched to a gene: 14. CDR3 size: 18 residues. Germline lookup yields CDR1 MGHRA and CDR2 YSYEKL. In nucleotides, the CDR3 is TGCGCCAGCAGCCCCCCCAATTGGGACAGCCAAACCAAAAACATTCAGTACTTC. Protein sequence: CASSPPNWDSQTKNIQYF.

This sequence joins TRBV19 and TRBJ1-1; D unclear. This CDR3 contains 12 residues. Germline CDR1 LNHDA, CDR2 SQIVND (reference sequence). Trimming cost V 5 bases and J 0 bases, with 4 bases left between them. The CDR3 DNA reads as TGTGCCAGTAGTCGGCTGAACACTGAAGCTTTCTTT. This codes for CASSRLNTEAFF.

The chain has TRBV29-1 and TRBJ2-4, with a weak D call TRBD1 (5 bases). The germline V and J ends were trimmed by 5 bases and 4 bases, with 12 bases remaining between them. The length of the CDR3 is 13 residues. From germline, CDR1 is SQVTM and CDR2 ANQGSEA. The CDR3 protein is CSVYEDRKNIQYF. The CDR3 coding sequence is TGCAGCGTTTATGAAGACAGAAAAAACATTCAGTACTTC.

This clone was seen once. The V and J genes are TRBV7-6 and TRBJ2-4; 8 positions match TRBD1. Trimming cost V 1 base and J 6 bases; bases outside gene matches: 2. Germline V gene lookup returns CDR1 SGHVS and CDR2 FNYEAQ. CDR3 length equals 14 residues. The CDR3, as DNA: TGTGCCAGCAGCTTAGAACAGGGGGGAAACATTCAGTACTTC. Translated, it gives CASSLEQGGNIQYF.

The count of this clone is one. This sequence joins TRBV7-8 and TRBJ2-2; 12 positions match TRBD1. J gave up 3 bases and V 3 bases, and 11 bases lay outside the gene matches. CDR1 SGHVS and CDR2 FQNEAQ come from the germline V gene. This CDR3 contains 19 residues. For the CDR3, the DNA is TGTGCCAGCAGCTTCATCGGGGACAGGGGGCCTTTCGACACCGGGGAGCTGTTTTTT. It translates to CASSFIGDRGPFDTGELFF.

The CDR3 sequence: CASSSRGATEAFF. As DNA, the CDR3 is TGCGCCAGCAGTTCCAGGGGCGCCACTGAAGCTTTCTTT. This sequence joins TRBV5-1 and TRBJ1-1; possibly TRBD1 for D (6 bases). V lost 5 bases, J lost 4 bases, and 12 bases lay in between. The V gene's germline CDR1 is SGHRS and CDR2 YFSETQ. This CDR3 region has 13 residues.

The J gene is TRBJ2-3, the V gene TRBV7-6, with 9 bases aligning to TRBD2. The germline V gene encodes CDR1 SGHVS and CDR2 FNYEAQ. The CDR3 loop spans 16 amino acids. V shed 5 bases, J shed 6 bases, and the junction held 12 bases outside the gene matches. Written as DNA, the CDR3 is TGTGCCAGCAGCACCATAGCGGGGGAAGAAGCGGATACGCAGTATTTT. Protein sequence: CASSTIAGEEADTQYF.

The chain uses TRBV7-2 and TRBJ2-1; TRBD1 matches at 9 bases. V gave up 5 bases and J gave up 4 bases; unmatched junction bases: 9. The CDR3 consists of 16 residues. CDR1 is SGHTA and CDR2 is FQGNSA in the germline V gene. CDR3 protein: CASSRRDRGIYNEQFF. CDR3 in DNA: TGTGCCAGCAGCCGTCGAGACAGGGGGATTTACAATGAGCAGTTCTTC.

The chain employs TRBV6-6 and TRBJ2-1; TRBD2 aligns across 8 bases. CDR1 is MNHNY, CDR2 SVGAGI, per germline (reference sequence). Losses at the gene ends were 0 bases for V and 10 bases for J; bases not matched to a gene: 8. The CDR3 has 15 residues. The CDR3 loop reads CASSYSTSVIGEQFF. The CDR3 region has the DNA TGTGCCAGCAGTTACTCGACTAGCGTGATAGGGGAGCAGTTCTTC.

V and J are TRBV6-5 and TRBJ1-2; 8 bases match TRBD1. Trimming took 2 bases from V and 3 from J; bases not matched to a gene: 5. The CDR3 is 15 amino acids. CDR1 is MNHEY, CDR2 SVGAGI, per germline. This CDR3 reads CASSYEDRAYYGYTF. The CDR3 nucleotides are TGTGCCAGCAGTTACGAGGACAGGGCGTACTATGGCTACACCTTC.